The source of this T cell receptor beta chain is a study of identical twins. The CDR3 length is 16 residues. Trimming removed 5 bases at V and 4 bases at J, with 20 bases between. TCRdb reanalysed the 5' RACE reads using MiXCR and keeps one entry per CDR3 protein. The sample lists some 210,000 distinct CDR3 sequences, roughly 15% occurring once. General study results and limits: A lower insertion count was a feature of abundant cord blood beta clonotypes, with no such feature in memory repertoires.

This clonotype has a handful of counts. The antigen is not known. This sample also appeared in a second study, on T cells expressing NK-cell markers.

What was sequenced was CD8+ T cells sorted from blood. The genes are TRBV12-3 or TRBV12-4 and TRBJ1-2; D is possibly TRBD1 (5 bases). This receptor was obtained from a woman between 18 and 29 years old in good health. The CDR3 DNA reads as TGTGCCAGCAGTCTTAATCTCCTGGGGCAGTCCTATGGCTACACCTTC. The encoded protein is CASSLNLLGQSYGYTF.